Each of the 13 T cell receptor beta chains below was sequenced from the same sample in a study of T cells in Graves' hyperthyroidism and ophthalmopathy. The investigators amplified TCR beta CDR3 regions from RNA transcripts. An initial round of RT-PCR targeting the TCR CDR3 relied on the HTBI primer set. TCRdb recomputed calls from the multiplex PCR reads with MiXCR, one row per CDR3 protein. The table has 350,000 or so distinct CDR3 sequences, around 20% seen once. Sequencing was performed on blood. These receptors were taken from a woman in her forties or fifties with Graves' hyperthyroidism.

The chain carries TRBV7-9 and TRBJ2-5; 9 nucleotides line up with TRBD2. The length of the CDR3 is 16 residues. Germline values: CDR1 SEHNR, CDR2 FQNEAQ (reference sequence). V was pared by 4 bases and J by 4 bases, with 10 bases of the junction left unmatched. The CDR3 sequence: CASSSDSGSGGETQYF. The DNA of the CDR3 is TGTGCCAGCAGCTCGGATAGCGGGAGTGGCGGAGAGACCCAGTACTTC. Using reference TRBV7-9 and TRBJ2-5 for the parts outside the CDR3, the full variable domain is DTGVSQNPRHKITKRGQNVTFRCDPISEHNRLYWYRQTLGQGPEFLTYFQNEAQLEKSRLLSDRFSAERPKGSFSTLEIQRTEQGDSAMYLCASSSDSGSGGETQYFGPGTRLLVL.

To note about this clonotype: A much larger clone differs from this one at a single base, so this may be a read error. The rearrangement joins TRBV2 to TRBJ2-6; a possible D gene is TRBD1 (6 bases). The germline gives CDR1 SNHLY, CDR2 FYNNEI. The CDR3 covers 15 residues. CDR3 DNA: TGTGCCAGCAGGGGACATGTCTCTGGGGCCAACGTCATGACTTTC. Translated, it gives CASRGHVSGANVMTF.

This clonotype was observed many times. The chain is built from TRBV20-1 and TRBJ2-7, with TRBD2 matching over 11 bases. There are 13 residues in the CDR3. Per the germline V gene, CDR1 is DFQATT and CDR2 is SNEGSKA (reference sequence). CDR3 DNA sequence: TGCAGAGGGACTAGCGGCGGATTTGGGGAGCAGTACTTC. This codes for CRGTSGGFGEQYF.

This clonotype was picked up a small number of times. The chain carries TRBV6-6 and TRBJ1-1; D gene uncertain. The length of the CDR3 is 12 residues. CDR1 and CDR2 (germline): MNHNY, SVGAGI (reference sequence). Trimming left V 2 bases short and J 11 bases short, with 12 bases between. The CDR3 loop is CASSYPDGEAFF. The CDR3 DNA is TGTGCCAGCAGTTACCCGGACGGGGAGGCTTTCTTT.

There are many counts of this clonotype. The chain carries TRBV27 and TRBJ2-5; 9 bases fit TRBD1. Trimming cost V 4 bases and J 10 bases; bases outside gene matches: 13. This CDR3 region has 15 residues. Germline V gives CDR1 MNHEY, CDR2 SMNVEV (reference sequence). CDR3 loop: CASSSTGTGRGDQYF. The CDR3 coding sequence is TGTGCCAGCAGTTCAACCGGGACAGGGAGGGGTGACCAGTACTTC.

The chain combines TRBV20-1 with TRBJ1-6, with unresolved D. The CDR3 is 14 residues long. Germline lookup yields CDR1 DFQATT and CDR2 SNEGSKA (reference sequence). Trimming took 4 bases from V and 8 from J, leaving 15 bases between them. CDR3 sequence: CSAKSLSNYSPLHF. The DNA for the CDR3 is TGCAGTGCTAAAAGCCTATCCAACTATTCACCCCTCCACTTT.

A remark on this clonotype: A much larger clone is a single base away; this may be a read error. The chain carries TRBV3-1 and TRBJ1-1, with D unresolved. V lost 4 bases, J lost 1 base, and 13 bases lay in between. Germline V gene sequence: CDR1 LGHDT, CDR2 YNNKEL (reference sequence). The CDR3 covers 15 residues. This CDR3 is CASSPRAVRNTEAFF. The CDR3 DNA is TGTGCCAGCAGCCCTCGGGCGGTAAGGAACACTGAAGCTTTCTTT.

The rearrangement links TRBV6-1 to TRBJ2-5; 9 positions match TRBD2. The CDR3 consists of 15 residues. Trimming removed 6 bases from V and 5 bases from J; junction bases left unmatched: 10. The V gene's germline CDR1 is MNHNS and CDR2 SASEGT. DNA of the CDR3: TGTGCCAGCAGCCCAACCGGGACTAGCTGGGAGACCCAGTACTTC. Protein: CASSPTGTSWETQYF.

This clonotype was found a few times. This rearrangement joins TRBV6-1 to TRBJ1-5; the D gene is possibly TRBD1 (5 bases). This CDR3 is 15 amino acids long. Germline loops: CDR1 MNHNS, CDR2 SASEGT. The V end lost 3 bases, the J end lost 5 bases, and 14 bases lay between the germline ends. Here the CDR3 reads CASSDRERGYQPQHF. In DNA, the CDR3 is TGTGCCAGCAGTGACCGGGAAAGGGGCTATCAGCCCCAGCATTTT.

This chain joins TRBV28 and TRBJ2-1; 9 nucleotides align to TRBD2. J gave up 2 bases and V 7 bases, and 9 bases lay outside the gene matches. Per germline, CDR1 MDHEN and CDR2 SYDVKM. This CDR3 is 16 amino acids long. The CDR3 sequence: CASIGVAGVPYNEQFF. The CDR3 DNA reads as TGTGCCAGCATAGGGGTAGCGGGAGTTCCCTACAATGAGCAGTTCTTC.

The V call is TRBV6-1, the J call TRBJ1-2; D gene ambiguous. The germline CDR1 and CDR2 sequences are MNHNS and SASEGT. V was clipped by 4 bases and J by 9 bases, with 9 bases between them. The CDR3 contains 11 residues. The CDR3 reads CASSVAGSYTF. CDR3 DNA sequence: TGTGCCAGCAGTGTGGCAGGCAGCTACACCTTC.

The chain links TRBV28 to TRBJ1-1, with no clear D. Germline loops: CDR1 MDHEN, CDR2 SYDVKM. CDR3 length: 15 residues. Trimming took off 5 bases at V and 0 bases at J, with 13 bases between the two ends. CDR3 sequence reads: CASSTPTRLNTEAFF. In DNA form, the CDR3 reads TGTGCCAGCAGTACACCTACGCGATTGAACACTGAAGCTTTCTTT.

This clonotype was counted many times. The chain employs TRBV10-3 and TRBJ1-6; TRBD1 matches 8 bases. The CDR3 extends over 14 amino acids. V gave up 2 bases and J gave up 7 bases; unmatched junction bases: 1. CDR1 and CDR2 from the germline V gene are ENHRY and SYGVKD. CDR3 amino acids: CAISEGQGNSPLHF. CDR3 sequence (DNA): TGTGCCATCAGTGAGGGACAGGGAAATTCACCCCTCCACTTT.